What follows describes a single T cell receptor (beta chain). Its matching antigen is unknown. These data belong to a study of cytomegalovirus exposure and HLA in healthy donors. Study-wide findings and caveats: TCR beta sequences reportedly predicted the HLA-A and HLA-B alleles of most subjects accurately.

V lost 1 base to trimming and J lost 3 bases, with 10 bases between them. The CDR3 is 14 residues long. Germline lookup yields CDR1 SGHRS and CDR2 YFSETQ. The PCR had 60 Vbeta and 13 Jbeta primers. Sequenced by immunoSEQ multiplex PCR; TCRdb stores in-frame clones only, minus some. The repertoire consists of roughly 180,000 clones, with 85% occurring once and the leading ten covering 1%. The sequence was collected from a boy younger than 10 in good health and CMV-seronegative. The sample comprised PBMCs. The chain employs TRBV5-1 and TRBJ1-1; D is perhaps TRBD1 (5 bases). The CDR3 sequence: CASSLWGGDTEAFF. CDR3 DNA: TGCGCCAGCAGCTTGTGGGGGGGTGACACTGAAGCTTTCTTT.